This is a list of T cell receptor beta chains from one sample in a study of blood T cell repertoires in COVID-19. Assay used: immunoSEQ multiplex PCR; TCRdb lists only in-frame clones, some missing. The sample lists around 300,000 clones; just over 85% were seen once. Material for sequencing was peripheral blood. Receptors originate from a woman aged 30 to 39 with active or convalescent COVID-19. The CDR3 runs from the conserved cysteine through the conserved F or W. A D gene is named only where the DNA matches it firmly. Part of the rows lack a size; the others show once, few, many or a class for expanded clones.

J gene,V gene,D gene,clone size,CDR3 protein,CDR3 DNA
TRBJ2-1,TRBV19,NA,NA,CASSAGLSYNEQFF,TGTGCCAGTTCTGCGGGCCTCTCCTACAATGAGCAGTTCTTC
TRBJ1-2,TRBV19,TRBD1,once,CASRTGDYGYTF,TGTGCCAGCCGGACAGGGGACTATGGCTACACCTTC
TRBJ1-3,TRBV6-5,NA,NA,CASSPATTRNTIYF,TGTGCCAGCAGTCCTGCTACCACCCGAAACACCATATATTTT
TRBJ2-1,TRBV9,TRBD1,NA,CASSGYRGLRNEQFF,TGTGCCAGCAGCGGATACAGGGGGCTCAGAAATGAGCAGTTCTTC
TRBJ2-3,TRBV11-3,TRBD2,NA,CASSRSGGEDTQYF,TGTGCCAGCAGCCGTAGCGGGGGAGAAGATACGCAGTATTTT
TRBJ1-2,TRBV4-3,TRBD1,NA,CASSQEPGQALRYTF,TGCGCCAGCAGCCAGGAACCGGGACAGGCTCTTCGCTACACCTTC
TRBJ2-1,TRBV7-9,NA,few,CASSPNLGRGPYNEQFF,TGTGCCAGCAGCCCAAACCTAGGGCGGGGGCCTTACAATGAGCAGTTCTTC
TRBJ2-3,TRBV7-9,NA,NA,CASSFQGPGVTDTQYF,TGTGCCAGCAGCTTTCAGGGACCAGGGGTCACAGATACGCAGTATTTT
TRBJ2-5,TRBV7-2,NA,NA,CASSLTSASGTQYF,TGTGCCAGCAGCTTAACCTCGGCGTCGGGGACCCAGTACTTC
TRBJ2-7,TRBV15,TRBD1,NA,CATSRDLTGAGEQYF,TGTGCCACCAGCAGAGATCTGACAGGGGCGGGCGAGCAGTACTTC
TRBJ1-6,TRBV7-2,NA,NA,CASSPLNSPLHF,TGTGCCAGCAGCCCCCTTAATTCACCCCTCCACTTT
TRBJ2-5,TRBV7-6,TRBD1,NA,CATGRTGGGETQYF,TGTGCCACGGGGAGGACAGGGGGTGGAGAGACCCAGTACTTC
TRBJ1-5,TRBV7-2,NA,NA,CASSVHRQASNQPQHF,TGTGCCAGCAGCGTTCATAGACAGGCTAGCAATCAGCCCCAGCATTTT
TRBJ1-2,TRBV18,TRBD1,NA,CASSPRAGGGYTF,TGTGCCAGCTCACCAAGGGCAGGGGGTGGCTACACCTTC
TRBJ1-5,TRBV27,TRBD1,NA,CASFSGTGGDQPQHF,TGTGCCAGCTTCTCCGGGACAGGGGGCGATCAGCCCCAGCATTTT
TRBJ2-5,TRBV7-2,NA,NA,CASTPRGSYQETQYF,TGTGCCAGCACCCCCCGGGGGAGCTACCAAGAGACCCAGTACTTC
TRBJ2-5,TRBV2,TRBD2,NA,CASSGGASGGHREYF,TGTGCCAGCAGCGGAGGGGCTAGCGGGGGCCACAGGGAGTACTTC
TRBJ1-1,TRBV7-9,NA,NA,CASSPPGSEAFF,TGTGCCAGCAGCCCCCCCGGGTCTGAAGCTTTCTTT
TRBJ1-5,TRBV30,TRBD1,NA,CAWSVIGQGDQPQHF,TGTGCCTGGAGTGTAATAGGGCAGGGGGACCAGCCCCAGCATTTT
TRBJ1-2,TRBV7-9,NA,NA,CASSFRAYGYTF,TGTGCCAGCAGCTTCAGGGCGTATGGCTACACCTTC
TRBJ1-1,TRBV6-5,TRBD1,once,CASIQGVWTEAFF,TGTGCCAGCATCCAGGGGGTGTGGACTGAAGCTTTCTTT